The present TCR beta chain was sequenced within a study of Ad26.COV2.S vaccination and SARS-CoV-2 variants. TCRdb keeps only in-frame clones here, not all; method: immunoSEQ multiplex PCR. The sample lists roughly 380,000 clones; about nine tenths were seen once. Trimming left V 0 bases short and J 9 bases short, with 10 bases between. The CDR3 totals 14 residues. Germline values: CDR1 SGHDT, CDR2 YYEEEE. Treatment denoted: some 20 received Ad26.COV2.S at low or high dose, single or two shots; several received placebo; per-sample allocation not given. The samples were gathered on day 63 after the first injection of vaccine or placebo.

This TCR was recovered from a person aged 18-60 years who received the Ad26.COV2.S COVID-19 vaccine or a placebo. Source: peripheral blood, taken in a trial of Ad26.COV2.S vaccine versus placebo. The chain couples TRBV5-6 to TRBJ1-6; D is uncertain. The CDR3 bases are TGTGCCAGCAGCTTGGGAGGGTACGGTTCACCCCTCCACTTT. It specifies CASSLGGYGSPLHF.